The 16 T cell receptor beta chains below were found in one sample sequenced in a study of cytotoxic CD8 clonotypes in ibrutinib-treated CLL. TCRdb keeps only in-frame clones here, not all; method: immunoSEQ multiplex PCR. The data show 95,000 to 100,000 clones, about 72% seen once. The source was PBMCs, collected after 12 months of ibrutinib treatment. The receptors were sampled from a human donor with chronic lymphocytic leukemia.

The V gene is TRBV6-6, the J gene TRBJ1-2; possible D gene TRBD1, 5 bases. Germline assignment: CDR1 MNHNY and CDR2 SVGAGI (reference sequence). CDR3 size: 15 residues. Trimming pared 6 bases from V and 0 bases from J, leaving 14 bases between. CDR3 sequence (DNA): TGTGCCAGCAGCGCCGCCGGGACTCCTAACTATGGCTACACCTTC. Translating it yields CASSAAGTPNYGYTF.

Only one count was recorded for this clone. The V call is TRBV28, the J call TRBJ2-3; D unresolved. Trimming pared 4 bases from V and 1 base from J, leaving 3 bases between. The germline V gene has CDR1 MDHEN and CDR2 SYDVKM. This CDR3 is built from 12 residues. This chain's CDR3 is CASSSGTDTQYF. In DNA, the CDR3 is TGTGCCAGCAGTTCCGGCACAGATACGCAGTATTTT.

The CDR3 nucleotides read TGTGCCAGCATCTCTGACCTCGCGGGGGAGGAGACCCAGTACTTC. It yields the protein CASISDLAGEETQYF. This sequence joins TRBV2 and TRBJ2-5, with 7 bases lining up with TRBD2. Germline V gives CDR1 SNHLY, CDR2 FYNNEI. V shed 7 bases, J shed 5 bases, and the junction held 13 bases outside the gene matches. The CDR3 is 15 residues long.

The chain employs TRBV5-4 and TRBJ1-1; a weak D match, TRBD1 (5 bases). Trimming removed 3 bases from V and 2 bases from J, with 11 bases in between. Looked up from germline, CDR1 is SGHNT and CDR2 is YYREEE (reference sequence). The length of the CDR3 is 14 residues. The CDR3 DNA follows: TGTGCCAGCAGCTCCCAAGACAGAAACACTGAAGCTTTCTTT. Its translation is CASSSQDRNTEAFF.

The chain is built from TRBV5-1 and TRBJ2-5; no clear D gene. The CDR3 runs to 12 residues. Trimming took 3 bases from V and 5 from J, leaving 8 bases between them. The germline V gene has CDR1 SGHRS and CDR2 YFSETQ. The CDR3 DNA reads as TGCGCCAGCAGCTCAGGCAGCGAGACCCAGTACTTC. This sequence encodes CASSSGSETQYF.

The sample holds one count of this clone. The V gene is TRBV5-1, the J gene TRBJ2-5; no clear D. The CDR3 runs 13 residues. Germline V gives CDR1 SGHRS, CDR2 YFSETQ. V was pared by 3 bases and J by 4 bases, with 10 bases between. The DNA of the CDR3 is TGCGCCAGCAGCTCGGGTCTAGGAGAGACCCAGTACTTC. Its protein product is CASSSGLGETQYF.

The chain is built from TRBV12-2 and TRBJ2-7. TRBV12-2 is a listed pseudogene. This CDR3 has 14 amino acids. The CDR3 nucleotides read TGTGCAAGTCGCTTATGTGGGGGATCCTACGAGCAGTACTTC. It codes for CASRLCGGSYEQYF.

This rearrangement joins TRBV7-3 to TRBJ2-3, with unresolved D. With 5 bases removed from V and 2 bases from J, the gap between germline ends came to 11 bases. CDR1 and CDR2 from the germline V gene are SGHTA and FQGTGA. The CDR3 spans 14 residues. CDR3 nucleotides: TGTGCCAGCAGCCTCCGACAAATCACAGATACGCAGTATTTT. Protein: CASSLRQITDTQYF.

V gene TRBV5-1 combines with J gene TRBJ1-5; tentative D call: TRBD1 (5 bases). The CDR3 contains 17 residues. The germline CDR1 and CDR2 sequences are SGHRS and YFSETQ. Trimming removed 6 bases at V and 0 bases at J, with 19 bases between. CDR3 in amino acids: CASIMTGTAYSNQPQHF. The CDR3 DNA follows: TGCGCCAGCATCATGACCGGGACCGCCTATAGCAATCAGCCCCAGCATTTT.

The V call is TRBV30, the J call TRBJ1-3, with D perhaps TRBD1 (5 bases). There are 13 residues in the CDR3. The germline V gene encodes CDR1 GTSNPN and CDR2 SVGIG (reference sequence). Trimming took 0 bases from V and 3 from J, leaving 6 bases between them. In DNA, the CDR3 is TGTGCCTGGAGTGTCAGGGATGGAAACACCATATATTTT. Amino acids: CAWSVRDGNTIYF.

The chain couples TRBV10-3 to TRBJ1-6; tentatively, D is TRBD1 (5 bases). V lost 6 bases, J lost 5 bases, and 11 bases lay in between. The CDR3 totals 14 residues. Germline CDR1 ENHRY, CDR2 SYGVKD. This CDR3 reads CAIRGDGNNSPLHF. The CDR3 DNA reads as TGTGCCATCAGGGGGGACGGTAATAATTCACCCCTCCACTTT.

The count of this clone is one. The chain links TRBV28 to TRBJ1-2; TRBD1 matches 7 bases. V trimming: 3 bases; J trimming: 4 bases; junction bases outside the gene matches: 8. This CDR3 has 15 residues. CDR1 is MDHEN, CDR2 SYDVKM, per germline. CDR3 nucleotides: TGTGCCAGCAGTTTCCCACAGGGGAGAGGCTATGGCTACACCTTC. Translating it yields CASSFPQGRGYGYTF.

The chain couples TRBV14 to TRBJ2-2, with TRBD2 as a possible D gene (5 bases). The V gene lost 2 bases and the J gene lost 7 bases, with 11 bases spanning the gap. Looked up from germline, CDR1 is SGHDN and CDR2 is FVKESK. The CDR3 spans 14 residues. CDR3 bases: TGTGCCAGCAGCCAAAGGGAGTACGGCGGGGAGCTGTTTTTT. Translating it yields CASSQREYGGELFF.

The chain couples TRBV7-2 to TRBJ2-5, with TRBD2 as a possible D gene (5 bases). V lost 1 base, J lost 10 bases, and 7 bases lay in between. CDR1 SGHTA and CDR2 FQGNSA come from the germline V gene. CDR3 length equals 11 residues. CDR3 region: CASSLGGNQYF. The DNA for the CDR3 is TGTGCCAGCAGCTTAGGAGGGAACCAGTACTTC.

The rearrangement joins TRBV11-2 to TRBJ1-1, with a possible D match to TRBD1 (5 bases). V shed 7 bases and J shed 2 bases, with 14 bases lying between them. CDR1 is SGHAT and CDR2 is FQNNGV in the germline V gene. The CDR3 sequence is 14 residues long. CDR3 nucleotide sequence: TGTGCCAGCACATTCGGGACCACTAACACTGAAGCTTTCTTT. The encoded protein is CASTFGTTNTEAFF.

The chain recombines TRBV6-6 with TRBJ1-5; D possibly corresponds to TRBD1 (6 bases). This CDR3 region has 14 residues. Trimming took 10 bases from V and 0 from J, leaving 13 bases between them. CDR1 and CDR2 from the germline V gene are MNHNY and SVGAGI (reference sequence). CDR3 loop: CATRGQYSNQPQHF. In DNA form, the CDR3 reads TGTGCCACTAGAGGACAGTATAGCAATCAGCCCCAGCATTTT.